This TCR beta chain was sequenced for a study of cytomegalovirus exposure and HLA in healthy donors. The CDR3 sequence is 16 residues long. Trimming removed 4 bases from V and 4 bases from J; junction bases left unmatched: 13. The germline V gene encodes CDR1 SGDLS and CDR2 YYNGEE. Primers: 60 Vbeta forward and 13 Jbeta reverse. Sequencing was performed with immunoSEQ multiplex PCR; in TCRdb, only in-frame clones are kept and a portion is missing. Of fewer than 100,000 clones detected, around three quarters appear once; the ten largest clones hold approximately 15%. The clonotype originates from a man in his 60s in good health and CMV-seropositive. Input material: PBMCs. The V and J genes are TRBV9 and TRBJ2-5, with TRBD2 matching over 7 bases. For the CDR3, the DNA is TGTGCCAGCAGCCAGCAGCGGGACCACGTAGGAGAGACCCAGTACTTC. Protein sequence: CASSQQRDHVGETQYF.